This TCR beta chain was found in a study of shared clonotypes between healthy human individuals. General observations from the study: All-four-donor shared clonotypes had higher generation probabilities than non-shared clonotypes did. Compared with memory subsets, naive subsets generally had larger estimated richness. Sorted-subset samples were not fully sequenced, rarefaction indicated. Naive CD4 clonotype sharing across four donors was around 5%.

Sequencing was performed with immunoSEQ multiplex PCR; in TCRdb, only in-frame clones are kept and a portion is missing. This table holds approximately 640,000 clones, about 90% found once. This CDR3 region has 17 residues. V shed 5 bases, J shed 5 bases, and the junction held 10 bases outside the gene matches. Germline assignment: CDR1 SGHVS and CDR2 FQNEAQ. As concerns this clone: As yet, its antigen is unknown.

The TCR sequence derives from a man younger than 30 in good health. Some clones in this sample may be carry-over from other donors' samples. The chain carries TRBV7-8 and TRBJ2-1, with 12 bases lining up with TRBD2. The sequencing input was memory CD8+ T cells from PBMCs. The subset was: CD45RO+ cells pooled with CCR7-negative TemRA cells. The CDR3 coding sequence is TGTGCCAGCAGCGTGACCCTAGCGGGAGGGCGTGACAATGAGCAGTTCTTC. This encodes CASSVTLAGGRDNEQFF.